These 25 T cell receptor beta chains came from one sample sequenced in a study of beta chain features in type 1 diabetes. Isolated RNA was reverse transcribed in full, so expressed TCRB transcripts were sequenced. Method: immunoSEQ multiplex PCR; TCRdb's copy keeps in-frame clones and lacks some. Of approximately 250,000 clones detected, 9.6% appear once; the ten largest clones hold 0.03% to 0.035%. Sequenced sample: naive CD4+ T cells from blood. These receptor sequences come from a woman under 30 in good health.

This chain joins TRBV7-9 and TRBJ2-7; a possible D gene is TRBD1 (7 bases). CDR3 length equals 16 residues. Between the trimmed V and J ends, which lost 2 bases and 1 base, there was a span of 15 bases. The germline V gene encodes CDR1 SEHNR and CDR2 FQNEAQ (reference sequence). The CDR3 reads CASSLMARGVSYEQYF. In DNA, the CDR3 is TGTGCCAGCAGCTTAATGGCCAGGGGGGTATCCTACGAGCAGTACTTC.

This clone has a handful of counts. CDR3 region: CASCKGGQLETQYF. As DNA, the CDR3 is TGTGCCAGCTGCAAAGGGGGACAGCTAGAGACCCAGTACTTC. The J gene is TRBJ2-5, the V gene TRBV6-5, with 7 bases lining up with TRBD1. The CDR3 has 14 amino acids. Unmatched junction bases numbered 10, after V lost 8 bases and J lost 4 bases. Germline V CDR1 and CDR2: MNHEY, SVGAGI.

The gene calls are TRBV12-5 and TRBJ1-1, with 7 bases fitting TRBD1. The germline V gene encodes CDR1 LGHNT and CDR2 FRNRAP. J lost 3 bases, V lost 8 bases, and 15 bases had no gene match. This CDR3 contains 16 residues. This CDR3 is CASRKRQGMGYTEAFF. The CDR3 DNA sequence: TGTGCTAGTAGAAAGCGACAGGGAATGGGGTACACTGAAGCTTTCTTT.

Many counts were recorded for this clone. V gene TRBV27 combines with J gene TRBJ2-5; no reliable D call. Germline V CDR1 and CDR2: MNHEY, SMNVEV (reference sequence). Trimming left V 3 bases short and J 2 bases short, with 7 bases between. CDR3 size: 13 residues. CDR3 bases: TGTGCCAGCAGTTTGCACAGACAAGAGACCCAGTACTTC. Amino acid sequence: CASSLHRQETQYF.

The table lists this clone with a few counts. The rearrangement joins TRBV7-9 to TRBJ2-7; D unclear. The CDR3 runs to 11 residues. Trimming shortened V by 5 bases and J by 2 bases, and 4 bases separated the two germline ends. Germline lookup yields CDR1 SEHNR and CDR2 FQNEAQ (reference sequence). CDR3 amino acids: CASSRAYEQYF. DNA of the CDR3: TGTGCCAGCAGCCGTGCCTACGAGCAGTACTTC. The full variable domain, with the rest looked up from reference TRBV7-9 and TRBJ2-7, is DTGVSQNPRHKITKRGQNVTFRCDPISEHNRLYWYRQTLGQGPEFLTYFQNEAQLEKSRLLSDRFSAERPKGSFSTLEIQRTEQGDSAMYLCASSRAYEQYFGPGTRLTVT.

There are a few counts of this clone. The V gene is TRBV11-1, the J gene TRBJ2-5; 7 positions match TRBD1. Germline CDR1 SGHAT, CDR2 FQDESV (reference sequence). V dropped 5 bases and J dropped 2; count of bases not matched to a gene: 5. There are 14 residues in the CDR3. The CDR3 sequence is CASSHRDRQETQYF. The CDR3 DNA follows: TGTGCCAGCAGCCACCGGGACAGACAAGAGACCCAGTACTTC.

This clone was observed a handful of times. The gene calls are TRBV6-5 and TRBJ1-3; D is unclear. V gave up 6 bases and J gave up 0 bases, with 9 bases separating them. CDR3 size: 14 residues. The V gene's germline CDR1 is MNHEY and CDR2 SVGAGI. CDR3 nucleotides: TGTGCCAGCAGCAGACCTAGCTCTGGAAACACCATATATTTT. This translates into CASSRPSSGNTIYF.

This clone occurred a few times. The chain couples TRBV6-6 to TRBJ1-1; D unresolved. V lost 7 bases and J 4 bases, leaving 13 bases between the germline ends. Germline assignment: CDR1 MNHNY and CDR2 SVGAGI (reference sequence). The CDR3 sequence is 13 residues long. The CDR3 loop is CASTARVTTEAFF. In DNA form, the CDR3 reads TGTGCCAGCACTGCGAGGGTTACCACTGAAGCTTTCTTT.

This chain links TRBV5-1 with TRBJ2-7; TRBD1 agrees at 9 bases. The length of the CDR3 is 13 residues. V lost 5 bases, J lost 4 bases, and 4 bases stayed unmatched. Germline V gene sequence: CDR1 SGHRS, CDR2 YFSETQ. The CDR3 here is CASRGQGGYEQYF. The CDR3, as DNA: TGCGCCAGCAGGGGACAGGGCGGGTACGAGCAGTACTTC.

A few counts support this clone. This sequence joins TRBV6-6 and TRBJ2-1; a possible D gene is TRBD2 (5 bases). V shed 2 bases and J shed 4 bases, with 15 bases lying between them. The CDR3 has 16 amino acids. From germline, CDR1 is MNHNY and CDR2 SVGAGI (reference sequence). CDR3 loop: CASSYTRASPYNEQFF. CDR3 in DNA: TGTGCCAGCAGTTACACTCGGGCTAGCCCGTACAATGAGCAGTTCTTC.

The chain is built from TRBV5-4 and TRBJ1-4, with 11 bases fitting TRBD1. V lost 3 bases and J lost 8; bases outside the gene matches: 6. CDR1 and CDR2 (germline): SGHNT, YYREEE (reference sequence). The CDR3 loop spans 15 amino acids. CDR3 in DNA: TGTGCCAGCAGCTATGCCGGACAGGGGGCGGAAAAACTGTTTTTT. Protein product: CASSYAGQGAEKLFF.

The gene calls are TRBV6-1 and TRBJ1-3; D unresolved. The V and J ends lost 5 bases and 4 bases respectively, with 9 bases between them. This CDR3 has 13 amino acids. The germline gives CDR1 MNHNS, CDR2 SASEGT. CDR3 sequence reads: CASSPTGGNTIYF. The CDR3 DNA follows: TGTGCCAGCAGTCCGACGGGAGGAAACACCATATATTTT.

This clone has only a few counts. The chain is built from TRBV7-9 and TRBJ2-2, with 7 bases lining up with TRBD1. The CDR3 length is 15 residues. Unmatched junction bases numbered 3, after V lost 5 bases and J lost 0 bases. CDR1 is SEHNR, CDR2 FQNEAQ, per germline (reference sequence). CDR3 in DNA: TGTGCCAGCAGCCGGGACAGTCCGAACACCGGGGAGCTGTTTTTT. Its protein is CASSRDSPNTGELFF.

This clone was counted many times. The V gene is TRBV5-4, the J gene TRBJ2-7, with TRBD2 matching 11 bases. Unmatched junction bases numbered 7, after V lost 4 bases and J lost 4 bases. This CDR3 spans 15 amino acids. The germline V gene encodes CDR1 SGHNT and CDR2 YYREEE (reference sequence). The chain's CDR3 is CASSPQGLAAYEQYF. CDR3 DNA sequence: TGTGCCAGCAGCCCCCAGGGACTAGCGGCGTACGAGCAGTACTTC.

A few counts support this clone. The rearrangement uses TRBV12-5 and TRBJ2-1; the D gene is possibly TRBD1 (6 bases). The CDR3 consists of 16 residues. Germline loops: CDR1 LGHNT, CDR2 FRNRAP. Trimming took off 5 bases at V and 6 bases at J, with 20 bases between the two ends. The CDR3 DNA reads TGTGCTAGTGGTCGAACTACCGGGACAATCACCAATGAGCAGTTCTTC. Amino acid sequence: CASGRTTGTITNEQFF.

This clone appeared a few times. The V call is TRBV2, the J call TRBJ2-2; the D gene is possibly TRBD1 (6 bases). This CDR3 comprises 12 residues. V was pared by 6 bases and J by 6 bases, with 8 bases between. Germline V gene lookup returns CDR1 SNHLY and CDR2 FYNNEI. The CDR3 loop is CASRPGAGELFF. In DNA, the CDR3 is TGTGCCAGCAGGCCAGGGGCCGGGGAGCTGTTTTTT.

This clone was counted only a few times. This chain links TRBV15 with TRBJ1-2, with unresolved D. The germline V gene encodes CDR1 LNHNV and CDR2 YYDKDF (reference sequence). The length of the CDR3 is 14 residues. Trimming shortened V by 1 base and J by 5 bases, and 11 bases separated the two germline ends. The chain's CDR3 is CATSRVEREYGYTF. Here the CDR3 DNA reads TGTGCCACCAGCAGAGTCGAAAGGGAGTATGGCTACACCTTC.

This clone came up a few times. The rearrangement uses TRBV5-1 and TRBJ2-2; a weak D match, TRBD1 (6 bases). The length of the CDR3 is 15 residues. The germline V gene encodes CDR1 SGHRS and CDR2 YFSETQ. Trimming cost V 3 bases and J 6 bases, with 15 bases left between them. The CDR3 DNA follows: TGCGCCAGCAGCTCCAGGGGCACAGAATCCGGGGAGCTGTTTTTT. Protein sequence: CASSSRGTESGELFF. Based on the CDR3 plus reference TRBV5-1 and TRBJ2-2, the full variable domain is KAGVTQTPRYLIKTRGQQVTLSCSPISGHRSVSWYQQTPGQGLQFLFEYFSETQRNKGNFPGRFSGRQFSNSRSEMNVSTLELGDSALYLCASSSRGTESGELFFGEGSRLTVL.

This clone was observed a few times. The rearrangement joins TRBV7-7 to TRBJ2-1; 8 nucleotides align to TRBD2. V lost 8 bases and J lost 6; bases outside the gene matches: 9. The CDR3 contains 14 residues. Germline CDR1 and CDR2: SSHAT and FNYEAQ (reference sequence). The CDR3 sequence: CASGRGGAGNEQFF. CDR3 in DNA: TGTGCCAGCGGACGGGGGGGTGCCGGCAATGAGCAGTTCTTC.

The rearrangement links TRBV7-9 to TRBJ2-5; D is possibly TRBD2 (5 bases). The CDR3 consists of 14 residues. The V end was cut by 4 bases, the J end by 1 base, with 10 bases between. CDR1 is SEHNR, CDR2 FQNEAQ, per germline (reference sequence). This chain's CDR3 is CASSSAGGQETQYF. The CDR3 nucleotides read TGTGCCAGCAGCTCCGCCGGAGGCCAAGAGACCCAGTACTTC.

V is TRBV6-1 and J is TRBJ2-7; 7 bases are shared with TRBD2. The germline CDR1 and CDR2 sequences are MNHNS and SASEGT. The CDR3 has 20 residues. V trimming: 1 base; J trimming: 0 bases; junction bases outside the gene matches: 18. CDR3 bases: TGTGCCAGCAGTGAAGGTCGTCGGGGAGGGTTACTTATAAGCTCCTACGAGCAGTACTTC. This sequence encodes CASSEGRRGGLLISSYEQYF.

This clone was picked up a small number of times. The gene calls are TRBV5-1 and TRBJ2-5; TRBD2 aligns across 8 bases. V lost 1 base to trimming and J lost 1 base; unmatched junction nucleotides: 3. The CDR3 has 15 amino acids. The germline V gene has CDR1 SGHRS and CDR2 YFSETQ. The CDR3 spells CASSLLAGRQETQYF. The CDR3 region has the DNA TGCGCCAGCAGCTTGTTAGCGGGGCGCCAAGAGACCCAGTACTTC. Full variable domain (outside the CDR3, taken from reference TRBV5-1 and TRBJ2-5): KAGVTQTPRYLIKTRGQQVTLSCSPISGHRSVSWYQQTPGQGLQFLFEYFSETQRNKGNFPGRFSGRQFSNSRSEMNVSTLELGDSALYLCASSLLAGRQETQYFGPGTRLLVL.

This clone has only a few counts. V is TRBV11-2 and J is TRBJ1-1, with a possible D match to TRBD1 (6 bases). Germline V gives CDR1 SGHAT, CDR2 FQNNGV. Trimming removed 6 bases at V and 1 base at J, with 18 bases between. This CDR3 comprises 16 residues. Here the CDR3 reads CASRLGQLGGNTEAFF. The CDR3 DNA follows: TGTGCCAGCAGACTCGGACAGTTAGGAGGGAACACTGAAGCTTTCTTT.

The chain couples TRBV27 to TRBJ2-1, with a weak D call TRBD2 (5 bases). The CDR3 extends over 17 amino acids. Per germline, CDR1 MNHEY and CDR2 SMNVEV (reference sequence). Deletions cut 6 bases from V and 3 bases from J, with 21 bases between. The CDR3 region has the DNA TGTGCCAGCAGCTTAACGCCGGACTCCTTAGGCTACAATGAGCAGTTCTTC. Protein product: CASSLTPDSLGYNEQFF.

The chain combines TRBV18 with TRBJ1-5; 9 bases line up with TRBD1. This CDR3 spans 15 amino acids. Trimming removed 5 bases from V and 3 bases from J; junction bases left unmatched: 5. Germline V gives CDR1 KGHSH, CDR2 LQKENI. CDR3 loop: CASSSGTGLNQPQHF. CDR3 nucleotides: TGTGCCAGCTCAAGTGGGACAGGGCTCAATCAGCCCCAGCATTTT.